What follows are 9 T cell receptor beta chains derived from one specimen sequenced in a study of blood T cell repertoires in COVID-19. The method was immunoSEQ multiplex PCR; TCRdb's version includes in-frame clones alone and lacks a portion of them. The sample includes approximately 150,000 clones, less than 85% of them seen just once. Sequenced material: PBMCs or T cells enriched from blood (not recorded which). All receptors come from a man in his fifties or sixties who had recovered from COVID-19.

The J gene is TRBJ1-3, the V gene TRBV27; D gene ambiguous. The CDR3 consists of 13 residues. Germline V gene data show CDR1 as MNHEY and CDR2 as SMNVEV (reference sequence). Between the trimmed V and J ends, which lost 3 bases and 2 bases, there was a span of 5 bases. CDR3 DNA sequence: TGTGCCAGCAGTTTTGTCGCTGGAAACACCATATATTTT. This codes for CASSFVAGNTIYF.

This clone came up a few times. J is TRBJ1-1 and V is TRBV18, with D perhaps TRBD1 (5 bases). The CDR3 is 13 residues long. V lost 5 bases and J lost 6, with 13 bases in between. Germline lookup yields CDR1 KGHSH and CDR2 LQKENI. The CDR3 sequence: CASSYAKGAEAFF. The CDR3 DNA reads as TGTGCCAGCTCATACGCGAAAGGGGCTGAAGCTTTCTTT.

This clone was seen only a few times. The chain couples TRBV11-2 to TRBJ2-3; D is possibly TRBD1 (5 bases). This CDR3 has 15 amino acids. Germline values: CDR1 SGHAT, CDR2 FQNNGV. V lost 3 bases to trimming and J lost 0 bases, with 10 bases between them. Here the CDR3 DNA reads TGTGCCAGCAGCTTGGGGCCAAGAAGCACAGATACGCAGTATTTT. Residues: CASSLGPRSTDTQYF.

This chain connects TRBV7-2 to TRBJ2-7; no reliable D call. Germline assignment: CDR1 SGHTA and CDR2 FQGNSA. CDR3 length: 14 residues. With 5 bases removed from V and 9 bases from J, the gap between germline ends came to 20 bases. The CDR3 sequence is CASSPRPAAWMQYF. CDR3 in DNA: TGTGCCAGCAGCCCGCGACCTGCGGCCTGGATGCAGTACTTC.

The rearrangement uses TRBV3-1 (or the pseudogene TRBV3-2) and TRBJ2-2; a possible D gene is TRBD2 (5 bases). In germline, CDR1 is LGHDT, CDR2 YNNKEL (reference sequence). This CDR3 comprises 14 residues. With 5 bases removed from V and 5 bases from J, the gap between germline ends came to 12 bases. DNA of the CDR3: TGTGCCAGCAGCTCGGGGAGTACGACCGGGGAGCTGTTTTTT. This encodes CASSSGSTTGELFF.

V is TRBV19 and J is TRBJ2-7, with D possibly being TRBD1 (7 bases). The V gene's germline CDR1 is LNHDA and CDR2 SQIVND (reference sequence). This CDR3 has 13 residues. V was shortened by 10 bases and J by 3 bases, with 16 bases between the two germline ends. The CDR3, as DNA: TGTGCCACCCGAGGAGGGGGCCACTACGAGCAGTACTTC. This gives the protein CATRGGGHYEQYF.

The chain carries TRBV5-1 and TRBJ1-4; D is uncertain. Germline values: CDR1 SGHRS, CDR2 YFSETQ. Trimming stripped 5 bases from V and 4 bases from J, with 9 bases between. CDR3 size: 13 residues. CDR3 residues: CASRGRLNEKLFF. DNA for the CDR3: TGCGCCAGCAGAGGCAGGCTTAATGAAAAACTGTTTTTT.

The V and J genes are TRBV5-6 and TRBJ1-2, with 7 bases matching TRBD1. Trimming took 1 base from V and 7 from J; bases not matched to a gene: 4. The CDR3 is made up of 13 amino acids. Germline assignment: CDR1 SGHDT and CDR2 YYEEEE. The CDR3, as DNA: TGTGCCAGCAGCTTGAACAGGGGCCGTGGCTACACCTTC. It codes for CASSLNRGRGYTF.

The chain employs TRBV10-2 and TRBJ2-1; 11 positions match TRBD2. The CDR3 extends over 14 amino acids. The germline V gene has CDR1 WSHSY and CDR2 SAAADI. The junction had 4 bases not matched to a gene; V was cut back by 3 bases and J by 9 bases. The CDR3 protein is CASSESSGGREQFF. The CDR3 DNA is TGCGCCAGCAGTGAATCTAGCGGGGGGCGTGAGCAGTTCTTC.